Following are 19 T cell receptor beta chains from one sample sequenced in a study of long-term antiretroviral therapy in people with HIV. Run at survey level, the immunoSEQ assay was version v3.0. The method was immunoSEQ multiplex PCR; TCRdb's version includes in-frame clones alone and lacks a portion of them. Here the sample spans 25,000 to 35,000 clones, 85% to 90% being singletons. Sequences were derived from unsorted PBMCs, sampled 0.5 years after starting antiretroviral therapy. These receptor sequences come from a woman younger than 30 with HIV.

This clone was seen a single time. The chain links TRBV18 to TRBJ1-4, with TRBD1 matching over 9 bases. Germline assignment: CDR1 KGHSH and CDR2 LQKENI. V trimming: 4 bases; J trimming: 3 bases; junction bases outside the gene matches: 9. The CDR3 is made up of 17 amino acids. The CDR3 here is CASSHTGGALANEKLFF. CDR3 nucleotides: TGTGCCAGCTCACATACAGGGGGCGCATTGGCTAATGAAAAACTGTTTTTT. Filled out from reference TRBV18 and TRBJ1-4, the complete variable domain reads NAGVMQNPRHLVRRRGQEARLRCSPMKGHSHVYWYRQLPEEGLKFMVYLQKENIIDESGMPKERFSAEFPKEGPSILRIQQVVRGDSAAYFCASSHTGGALANEKLFFGSGTQLSVL.

With regard to this clone: Because the CDR3's place on the DNA is in doubt, the DNA is left out and the CDR3 is given as listed by TCRdb. The chain has TRBV5-1 and TRBJ1-6. In germline, CDR1 is SGHRS, CDR2 YFSETQ. The CDR3 numbers 19 amino acids, ends counted. The CDR3 sequence: CASRAQPFGAGENNSPLHF.

The chain is built from TRBV14 and TRBJ2-1; D is perhaps TRBD1 (5 bases). V dropped 1 base and J dropped 6 bases, with 13 bases sitting between them. The CDR3 contains 15 residues. Germline V CDR1 and CDR2: SGHDN, FVKESK. The chain's CDR3 is CASSQVKGYANEQFF. The CDR3 DNA follows: TGTGCCAGCAGCCAAGTTAAGGGGTATGCCAATGAGCAGTTCTTC.

This clone was seen only once. This chain connects TRBV5-1 to TRBJ1-3; D gene ambiguous. There are 14 residues in the CDR3. V was shortened by 1 base and J by 0 bases, with 5 bases between the two germline ends. Germline V lookup: CDR1 SGHRS, CDR2 YFSETQ. The CDR3 DNA sequence: TGCGCCAGCAGCTTGCAGTCCTCTGGAAACACCATATATTTT. Its translation is CASSLQSSGNTIYF.

V is TRBV7-2 and J is TRBJ2-7; D gene unclear. The V end lost 6 bases, the J end lost 3 bases, and 12 bases lay between the germline ends. Germline-derived CDR1 and CDR2 are SGHTA and FQGNSA. CDR3 length: 13 residues. The DNA of the CDR3 is TGTGCCAGCAGGGAGATCTCGGGCTACGAGCAGTACTTC. Residues: CASREISGYEQYF.

The chain couples TRBV18 to TRBJ2-2; tentatively, D is TRBD1 (6 bases). The CDR3 consists of 15 residues. The germline CDR1 and CDR2 sequences are KGHSH and LQKENI. Trimming cost V 4 bases and J 5 bases, with 14 bases left between them. The CDR3 nucleotides read TGTGCCAGCTCACACGCGACAGGACTTACCGGGGAGCTGTTTTTT. Protein: CASSHATGLTGELFF. The entire variable domain, with the rest obtained from reference TRBV18 and TRBJ2-2, is as follows: NAGVMQNPRHLVRRRGQEARLRCSPMKGHSHVYWYRQLPEEGLKFMVYLQKENIIDESGMPKERFSAEFPKEGPSILRIQQVVRGDSAAYFCASSHATGLTGELFFGEGSRLTVL.

The rearrangement joins TRBV6-1 to TRBJ2-1; possible D gene TRBD1, 6 bases. CDR3 length: 12 residues. Trimming left V 4 bases short and J 9 bases short, with 10 bases between. CDR1 is MNHNS and CDR2 is SASEGT in the germline V gene. CDR3 residues: CASSGHRAEQFF. In DNA form, the CDR3 reads TGTGCCAGCAGTGGACACAGGGCTGAGCAGTTCTTC.

The chain is built from TRBV11-2 and TRBJ2-2, with TRBD1 matching 9 bases. V was clipped by 4 bases and J by 6 bases; unmatched bases: 6. CDR3 length equals 15 residues. The germline CDR1 and CDR2 sequences are SGHAT and FQNNGV. CDR3 sequence: CASSSTGTGPGELFF. The CDR3, as DNA: TGTGCCAGCAGCTCCACCGGGACAGGGCCCGGGGAGCTGTTTTTT.

This clone was seen only once. The chain links TRBV6-1 to TRBJ2-2; 9 positions match TRBD1. Germline CDR1 is MNHNS and CDR2 is SASEGT. This CDR3 spans 13 amino acids. The V and J ends lost 10 bases and 7 bases, in that order; junction bases with no gene match: 7. CDR3 sequence (DNA): TGTGCCATCTTACAGGGGGCGGGCGGGGAGCTGTTTTTT. Its translation: CAILQGAGGELFF.

This rearrangement joins TRBV4-3 to TRBJ2-7; D gene unclear. CDR1 and CDR2 (germline): LGHNA, YSLEER. The V gene lost 1 base and the J gene lost 2 bases, with 9 bases spanning the gap. The CDR3 contains 14 residues. CDR3 sequence reads: CASSQGVQTYEQYF. The CDR3 nucleotides are TGCGCCAGCAGCCAAGGGGTTCAGACCTACGAGCAGTACTTC.

The CDR3: CASSQDGLGFNEQFF. CDR3 in DNA: TGCGCCAGCAGCCAAGATGGGCTAGGATTCAATGAGCAGTTCTTC. This chain connects TRBV4-3 to TRBJ2-1; D is unresolved. The length of the CDR3 is 15 residues. Germline V CDR1 and CDR2: LGHNA, YSLEER. With 0 bases removed from V and 6 bases from J, the gap between germline ends came to 12 bases.

This clone has a handful of counts. CDR3 in amino acids: CASSPWDVINQPQHF. The CDR3 DNA sequence: TGCGCCAGCAGCCCTTGGGACGTCATCAATCAGCCCCAGCATTTT. The V gene is TRBV5-1, the J gene TRBJ1-5; tentatively, D is TRBD1 (5 bases). The germline V gene encodes CDR1 SGHRS and CDR2 YFSETQ. The CDR3 has 15 amino acids. Trimming removed 4 bases at V and 3 bases at J, with 14 bases between.

V is TRBV28 and J is TRBJ2-1; 8 nucleotides match TRBD1. The CDR3 is 13 amino acids. From germline, CDR1 is MDHEN and CDR2 SYDVKM. V shed 5 bases and J 9 bases; nucleotides not matched to a gene: 6. The CDR3 loop is CASSNSGGREQFF. CDR3 sequence (DNA): TGTGCCAGCAGTAACTCAGGGGGCCGTGAGCAGTTCTTC. The whole variable domain, filled in from reference TRBV28 and TRBJ2-1, reads DVKVTQSSRYLVKRTGEKVFLECVQDMDHENMFWYRQDPGLGLRLIYFSYDVKMKEKGDIPEGYSVSREKKERFSLILESASTNQTSMYLCASSNSGGREQFFGPGTRLTVL.

J is TRBJ1-5 and V is TRBV11-1; D is unresolved. Germline values: CDR1 SGHAT, CDR2 FQDESV (reference sequence). CDR3 length: 13 amino acids. Between the trimmed V and J ends, which lost 5 bases and 4 bases, there was a span of 9 bases. The CDR3 spells CASSPSVNQPQHF. The CDR3 coding sequence is TGTGCCAGCAGCCCCTCGGTAAATCAGCCCCAGCATTTT. The complete variable domain, with remaining parts taken from reference TRBV11-1 and TRBJ1-5, reads EAEVAQSPRYKITEKSQAVAFWCDPISGHATLYWYRQILGQGPELLVQFQDESVVDDSQLPKDRFSAERLKGVDSTLKIQPAELGDSAMYLCASSPSVNQPQHFGDGTRLSIL.

A single count supports this clone. This sequence joins TRBV7-3 and TRBJ1-3; D call uncertain. The V gene's germline CDR1 is SGHTA and CDR2 FQGTGA. The CDR3 sequence is 13 residues long. Trimming removed 5 bases from V and 4 bases from J, with 9 bases in between. DNA of the CDR3: TGTGCCAGCAGCGTTTCACAGGGAAACACCATATATTTT. This codes for CASSVSQGNTIYF. The variable domain in full, with the rest retrieved from reference TRBV7-3 and TRBJ1-3, is GAGVSQTPSNKVTEKGKYVELRCDPISGHTALYWYRQSLGQGPEFLIYFQGTGAADDSGLPNDRFFAVRPEGSVSTLKIQRTERGDSAVYLCASSVSQGNTIYFGEGSWLTVV.

The chain employs TRBV7-6 and TRBJ2-7; no firm D call. The CDR3 runs 13 residues. The germline CDR1 and CDR2 sequences are SGHVS and FNYEAQ. Between the trimmed V and J ends, which lost 1 base and 3 bases, there was a span of 7 bases. The DNA for the CDR3 is TGTGCCAGCAGCTTAGGCGGTGTCTACGAGCAGTACTTC. It codes for CASSLGGVYEQYF.

This clone was counted once. CDR3 coding DNA: TGTGCCAGCAGTCACAGGGACAGGGGCTTCTATGGCTACACCTTC. Its protein is CASSHRDRGFYGYTF. The rearrangement joins TRBV2 to TRBJ1-2, with 10 bases that match TRBD1. V shed 5 bases, J shed 4 bases, and the junction held 7 bases outside the gene matches. The CDR3 is 15 residues long. CDR1 SNHLY and CDR2 FYNNEI come from the germline V gene.

This chain uses TRBV6-4 with TRBJ2-2, with no clear D. The germline CDR1 and CDR2 sequences are MRHNA and SNTAGT. The length of the CDR3 is 13 residues. Trimming pared 0 bases from V and 4 bases from J, leaving 3 bases between. The DNA of the CDR3 is TGTGCCAGCAGTGACTCTAGCACCGGGGAGCTGTTTTTT. Its protein is CASSDSSTGELFF.

J is TRBJ2-7 and V is TRBV6-1; 8 positions agree with TRBD1. This CDR3 has 14 residues. The germline gives CDR1 MNHNS, CDR2 SASEGT. J gave up 3 bases and V 7 bases, and 8 bases lay outside the gene matches. CDR3 loop: CASKDREFGYEQYF. CDR3 sequence (DNA): TGTGCCAGCAAGGACAGGGAATTTGGCTACGAGCAGTACTTC.